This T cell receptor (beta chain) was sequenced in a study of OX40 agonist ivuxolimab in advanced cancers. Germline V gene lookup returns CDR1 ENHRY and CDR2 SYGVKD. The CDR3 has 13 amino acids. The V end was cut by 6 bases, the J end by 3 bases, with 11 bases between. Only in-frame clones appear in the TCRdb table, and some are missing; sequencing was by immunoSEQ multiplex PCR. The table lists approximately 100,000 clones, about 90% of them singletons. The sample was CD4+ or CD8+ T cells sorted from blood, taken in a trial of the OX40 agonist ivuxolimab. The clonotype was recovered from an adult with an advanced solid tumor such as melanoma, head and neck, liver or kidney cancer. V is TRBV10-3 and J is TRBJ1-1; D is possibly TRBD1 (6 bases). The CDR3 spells CAISIRGDTEAFF. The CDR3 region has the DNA TGTGCCATCAGCATCAGGGGCGACACTGAAGCTTTCTTT.